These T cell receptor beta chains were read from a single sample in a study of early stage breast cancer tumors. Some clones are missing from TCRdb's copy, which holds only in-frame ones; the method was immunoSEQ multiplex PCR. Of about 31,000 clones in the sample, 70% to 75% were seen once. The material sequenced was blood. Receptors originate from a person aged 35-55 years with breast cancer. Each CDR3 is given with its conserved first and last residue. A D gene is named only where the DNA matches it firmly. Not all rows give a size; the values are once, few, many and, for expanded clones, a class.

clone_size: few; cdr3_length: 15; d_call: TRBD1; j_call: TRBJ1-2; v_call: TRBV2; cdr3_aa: CASSEGPRGFYGYTF; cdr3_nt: TGTGCCAGCAGTGAAGGTCCCAGGGGGTTCTATGGCTACACCTTC
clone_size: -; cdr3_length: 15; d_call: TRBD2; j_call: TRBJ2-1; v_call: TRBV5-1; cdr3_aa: CASSFQTSGWYEQFF; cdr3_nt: TGCGCCAGCAGCTTCCAGACTAGCGGGTGGTATGAGCAGTTCTTC
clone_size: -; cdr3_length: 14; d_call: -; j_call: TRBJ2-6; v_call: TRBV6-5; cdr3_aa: CASSYSVGANVLTF; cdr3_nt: TGTGCCAGCAGTTACTCTGTCGGGGCCAACGTCCTGACTTTC
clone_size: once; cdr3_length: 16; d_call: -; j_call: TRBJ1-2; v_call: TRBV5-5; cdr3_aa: CASSLATRAGGYGYTF; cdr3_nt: TGTGCCAGCAGCTTGGCCACAAGGGCCGGGGGGTATGGCTACACCTTC
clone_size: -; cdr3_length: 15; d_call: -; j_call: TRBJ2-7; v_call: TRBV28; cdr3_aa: CASSSSGSLKGEQYF; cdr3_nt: TGTGCCAGCAGTTCTTCAGGGAGTCTTAAAGGCGAGCAGTACTTC
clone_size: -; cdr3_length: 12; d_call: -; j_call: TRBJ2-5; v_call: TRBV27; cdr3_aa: CASARTGETQYF; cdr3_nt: TGTGCCAGTGCCCGGACCGGAGAGACCCAGTACTTC
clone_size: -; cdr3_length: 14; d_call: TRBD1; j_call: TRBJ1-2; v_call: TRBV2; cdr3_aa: CASSEDRVNYGYTF; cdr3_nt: TGTGCCAGCAGTGAGGACAGGGTCAACTATGGCTACACCTTC
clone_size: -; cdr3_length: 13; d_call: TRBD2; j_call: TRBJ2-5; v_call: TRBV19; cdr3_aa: CASSSGSQETQYF; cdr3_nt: TGTGCCAGTTCCAGCGGGAGTCAAGAGACCCAGTACTTC
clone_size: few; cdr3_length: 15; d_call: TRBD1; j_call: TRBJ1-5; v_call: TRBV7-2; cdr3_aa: CASSMGQGFNQPQHF; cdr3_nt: TGTGCCAGCAGCATGGGACAGGGGTTCAATCAGCCCCAGCATTTT
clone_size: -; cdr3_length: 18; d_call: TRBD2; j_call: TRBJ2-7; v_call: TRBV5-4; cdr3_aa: CASSLVGLGEGRSYEQYF; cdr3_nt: TGTGCCAGCAGCTTGGTAGGTTTGGGGGAGGGCCGGTCCTACGAGCAGTACTTC
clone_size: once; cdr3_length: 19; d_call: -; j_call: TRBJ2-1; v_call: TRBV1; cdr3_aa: CTSSQELPSGRRAYNEQFF; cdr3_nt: TGCACCAGCAGCCAAGAGTTGCCTAGCGGGAGGAGGGCCTACAATGAGCAGTTCTTC
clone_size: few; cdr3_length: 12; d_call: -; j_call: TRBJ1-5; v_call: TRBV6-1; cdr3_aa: CASHVGNQPQHF; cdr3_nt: TGTGCCAGCCATGTGGGGAATCAGCCCCAGCATTTT
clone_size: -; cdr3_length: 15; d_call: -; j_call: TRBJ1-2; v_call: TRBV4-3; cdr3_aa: CASSQVGTEKYGYTF; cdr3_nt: TGCGCCAGCAGCCAAGTGGGGACGGAGAAGTATGGCTACACCTTC
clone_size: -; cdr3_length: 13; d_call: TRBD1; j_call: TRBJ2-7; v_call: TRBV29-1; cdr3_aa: CSVAGQGAYEQYF; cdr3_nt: TGCAGCGTTGCCGGGCAGGGGGCCTACGAGCAGTACTTC
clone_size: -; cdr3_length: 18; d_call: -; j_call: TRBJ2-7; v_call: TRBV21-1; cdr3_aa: CASSKGQRQPLSSYEQYF; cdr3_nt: TGTGCCAGCAGCAAAGGCCAGCGGCAACCTTTGAGCTCCTACGAGCAGTACTTC
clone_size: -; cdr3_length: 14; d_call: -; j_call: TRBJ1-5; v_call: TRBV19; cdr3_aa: CASSIGHSNQPQHF; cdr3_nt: TGTGCCAGTAGTATAGGTCATAGCAATCAGCCCCAGCATTTT
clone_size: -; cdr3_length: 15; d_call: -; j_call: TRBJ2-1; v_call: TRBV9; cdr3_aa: CASSVSGTRADEQFF; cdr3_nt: TGTGCCAGCAGCGTAAGTGGGACCAGGGCCGATGAGCAGTTCTTC
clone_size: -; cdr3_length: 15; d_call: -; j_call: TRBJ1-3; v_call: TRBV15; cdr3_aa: CATSSRHNTGNTIYF; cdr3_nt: TGTGCCACCAGCAGCCGGCATAACACTGGAAACACCATATATTTT
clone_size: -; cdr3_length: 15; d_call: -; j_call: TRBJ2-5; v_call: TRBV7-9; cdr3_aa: CASSFTRRTQETQYF; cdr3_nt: TGTGCCAGCAGCTTTACCCGTAGGACACAAGAGACCCAGTACTTC
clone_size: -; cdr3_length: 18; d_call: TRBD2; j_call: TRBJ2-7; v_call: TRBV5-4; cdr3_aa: CASSSPGLAGGSTYEQYF; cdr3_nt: TGTGCCAGCAGCTCACCGGGACTAGCGGGAGGTTCAACCTACGAGCAGTACTTC
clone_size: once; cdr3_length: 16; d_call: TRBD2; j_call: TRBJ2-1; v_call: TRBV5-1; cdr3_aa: CASSSGLADIYNEQFF; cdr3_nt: TGCGCCAGCAGCTCCGGACTAGCGGACATCTACAATGAGCAGTTCTTC
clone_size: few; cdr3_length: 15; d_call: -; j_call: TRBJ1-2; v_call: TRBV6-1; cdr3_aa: CASNEQAGTYYGYTF; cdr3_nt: TGTGCCAGCAACGAACAGGCCGGTACTTACTATGGCTACACCTTC
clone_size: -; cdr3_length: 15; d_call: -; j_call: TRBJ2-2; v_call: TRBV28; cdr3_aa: CASSFTGENDGELFF; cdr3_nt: TGTGCCAGCAGTTTTACGGGAGAAAACGACGGGGAGCTGTTTTTT
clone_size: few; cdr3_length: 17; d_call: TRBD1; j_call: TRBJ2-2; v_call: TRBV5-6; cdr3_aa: CASSLWRQGGFPGELFF; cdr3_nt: TGTGCCAGCAGCTTGTGGCGACAGGGTGGTTTCCCCGGGGAGCTGTTTTTT
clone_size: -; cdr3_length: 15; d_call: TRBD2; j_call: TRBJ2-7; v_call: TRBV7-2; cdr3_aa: CASSFSRPSGSEQYF; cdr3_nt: TGTGCCAGCAGCTTTAGTAGGCCTAGCGGGAGCGAGCAGTACTTC
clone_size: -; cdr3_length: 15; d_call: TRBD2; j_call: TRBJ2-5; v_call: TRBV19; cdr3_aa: CASSKLAGGGETQYF; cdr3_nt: TGTGCCAGTAGCAAACTAGCGGGAGGCGGAGAGACCCAGTACTTC
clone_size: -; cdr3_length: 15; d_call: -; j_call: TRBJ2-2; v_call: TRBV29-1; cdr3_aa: CSVKSGVTDTGELFF; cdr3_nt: TGCAGCGTTAAATCAGGGGTTACGGACACCGGGGAGCTGTTTTTT
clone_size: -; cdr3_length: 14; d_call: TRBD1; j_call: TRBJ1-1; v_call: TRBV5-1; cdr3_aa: CASSVGTENTEAFF; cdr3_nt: TGCGCCAGCAGCGTGGGGACAGAGAACACTGAAGCTTTCTTT
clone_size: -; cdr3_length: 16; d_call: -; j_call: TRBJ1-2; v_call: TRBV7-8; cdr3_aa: CASSLEGREGNYGYTF; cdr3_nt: TGTGCCAGCAGCTTAGAGGGCAGGGAGGGAAACTATGGCTACACCTTC
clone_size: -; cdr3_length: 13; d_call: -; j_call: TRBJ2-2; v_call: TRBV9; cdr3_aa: CASSPRATGELFF; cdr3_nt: TGTGCCAGCAGCCCCAGGGCCACCGGGGAGCTGTTTTTT
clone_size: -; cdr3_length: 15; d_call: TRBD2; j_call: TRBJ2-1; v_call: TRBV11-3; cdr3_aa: CASSLTSGRGHEQFF; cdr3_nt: TGTGCCAGCAGCTTAACTAGCGGGAGAGGTCATGAGCAGTTCTTC
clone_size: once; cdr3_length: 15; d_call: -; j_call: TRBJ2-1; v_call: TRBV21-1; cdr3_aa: CASSRAGPSYNEQFF; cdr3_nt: TGTGCCAGCAGCCGAGCGGGACCCTCCTACAATGAGCAGTTCTTC
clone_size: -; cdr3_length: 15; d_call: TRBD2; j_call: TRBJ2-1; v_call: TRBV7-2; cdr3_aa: CASSPSPAGVNEQFF; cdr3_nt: TGTGCCAGCAGCCCGTCCCCAGCGGGAGTTAATGAGCAGTTCTTC
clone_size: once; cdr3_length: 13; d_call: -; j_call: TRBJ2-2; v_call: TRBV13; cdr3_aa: CASSQEVSRELFF; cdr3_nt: TGTGCCAGCAGCCAAGAGGTGAGCCGGGAGCTGTTTTTT
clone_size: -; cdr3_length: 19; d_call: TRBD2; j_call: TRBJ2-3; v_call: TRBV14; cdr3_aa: CASSTRLLAGGVHTDTQYF; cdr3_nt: TGTGCCAGCAGCACCCGATTACTAGCGGGAGGGGTCCACACAGATACGCAGTATTTT
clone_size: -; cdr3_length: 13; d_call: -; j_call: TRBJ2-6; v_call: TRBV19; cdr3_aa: CASSISGANVLTF; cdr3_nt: TGTGCCAGTAGTATCTCTGGGGCCAACGTCCTGACTTTC
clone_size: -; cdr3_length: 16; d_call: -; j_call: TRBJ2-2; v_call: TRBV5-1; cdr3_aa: CASSLEVPSNTGELFF; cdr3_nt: TGCGCCAGCAGCTTGGAGGTGCCATCGAACACCGGGGAGCTGTTTTTT
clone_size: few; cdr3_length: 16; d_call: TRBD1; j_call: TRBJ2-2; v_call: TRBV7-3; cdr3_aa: CASSLFGTANTGELFF; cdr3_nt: TGTGCCAGCAGCTTATTCGGGACAGCGAACACCGGGGAGCTGTTTTTT
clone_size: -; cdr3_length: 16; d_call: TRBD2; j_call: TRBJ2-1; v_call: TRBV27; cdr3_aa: CASSLSDGRAYNEQFF; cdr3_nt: TGTGCCAGCAGTTTATCGGACGGGAGGGCCTACAATGAGCAGTTCTTC
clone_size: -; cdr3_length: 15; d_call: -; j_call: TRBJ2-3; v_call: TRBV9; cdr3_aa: CASSVDSSGTDTQYF; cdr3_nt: TGTGCCAGCAGCGTAGACTCTAGCGGCACAGATACGCAGTATTTT
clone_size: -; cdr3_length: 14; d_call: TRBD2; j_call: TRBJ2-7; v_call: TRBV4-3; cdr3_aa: CASSQRLAGAEQYF; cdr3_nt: TGCGCCAGCAGCCAACGACTAGCGGGAGCCGAGCAGTACTTC
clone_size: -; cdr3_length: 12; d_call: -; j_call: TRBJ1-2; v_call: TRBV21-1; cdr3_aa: CASREPNYGYTF; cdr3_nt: TGTGCCAGCAGGGAACCTAACTATGGCTACACCTTC
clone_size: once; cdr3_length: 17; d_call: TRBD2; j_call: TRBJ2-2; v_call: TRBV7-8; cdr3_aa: CASSLGTSGRITGELFF; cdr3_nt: TGTGCCAGCAGCCTGGGGACTAGCGGGAGAATCACCGGGGAGCTGTTTTTT
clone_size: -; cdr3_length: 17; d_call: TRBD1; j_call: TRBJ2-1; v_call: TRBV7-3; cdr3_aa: CASSPPSGTGFYNEQFF; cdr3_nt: TGTGCCAGCAGCCCCCCCTCCGGGACAGGGTTCTACAATGAGCAGTTCTTC
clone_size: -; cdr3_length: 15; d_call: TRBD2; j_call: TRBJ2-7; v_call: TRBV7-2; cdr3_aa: CASSRARTSGYEQYF; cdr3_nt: TGTGCCAGCAGCCGAGCGAGGACTAGCGGTTACGAGCAGTACTTC